This T cell receptor beta chain stems from a study of blood T cell repertoires in COVID-19. Study-level background: Collection of acute and convalescent COVID-19 samples took place in the United States, Italy and Spain. PBMCs, B-cell-depleted T cells, or T cells provided the cDNA or gDNA that made up the material.

CDR3 length equals 14 residues. Between the trimmed V and J ends, which lost 1 base and 5 bases, there was a span of 12 bases. The germline gives CDR1 SGHTA, CDR2 FQGNSA. Seattle patients were enrolled while actively infected and followed longitudinally. In the original processing: Using reference gene primer amplification, nucleated cell counts were estimated. Sequencing was performed with immunoSEQ multiplex PCR; in TCRdb, only in-frame clones are kept and a portion is missing. The V and J calls and the clone size are those of that table, but D and trimming were determined from the DNA. The table shows about 180,000 clones, with 75% to 90% occurring only once.

Sequencing was carried out using peripheral blood. This receptor was identified in a woman in her seventies with COVID-19, enrolled during active disease. The chain couples TRBV7-2 to TRBJ2-7; a weak D match, TRBD1 (6 bases). DNA of the CDR3: TGTGCCAGCAGCTTAGAACAGGGCCGCCACGAGCAGTACTTC. The encoded protein is CASSLEQGRHEQYF.